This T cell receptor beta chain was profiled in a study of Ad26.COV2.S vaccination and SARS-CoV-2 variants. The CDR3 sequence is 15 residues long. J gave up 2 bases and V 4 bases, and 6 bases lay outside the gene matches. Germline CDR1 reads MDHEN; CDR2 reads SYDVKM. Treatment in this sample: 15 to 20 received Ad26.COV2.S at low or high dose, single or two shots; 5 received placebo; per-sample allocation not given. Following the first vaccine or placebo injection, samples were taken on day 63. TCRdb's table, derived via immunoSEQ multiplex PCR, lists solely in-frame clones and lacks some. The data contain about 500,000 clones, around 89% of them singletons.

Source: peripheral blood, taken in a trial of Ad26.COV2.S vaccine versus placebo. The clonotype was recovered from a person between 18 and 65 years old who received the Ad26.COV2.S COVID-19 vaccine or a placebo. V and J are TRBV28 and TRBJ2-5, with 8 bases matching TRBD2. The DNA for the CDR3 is TGTGCCAGCAGTTCCAGCGGGAGAGGGCAAGAGACCCAGTACTTC. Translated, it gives CASSSSGRGQETQYF.